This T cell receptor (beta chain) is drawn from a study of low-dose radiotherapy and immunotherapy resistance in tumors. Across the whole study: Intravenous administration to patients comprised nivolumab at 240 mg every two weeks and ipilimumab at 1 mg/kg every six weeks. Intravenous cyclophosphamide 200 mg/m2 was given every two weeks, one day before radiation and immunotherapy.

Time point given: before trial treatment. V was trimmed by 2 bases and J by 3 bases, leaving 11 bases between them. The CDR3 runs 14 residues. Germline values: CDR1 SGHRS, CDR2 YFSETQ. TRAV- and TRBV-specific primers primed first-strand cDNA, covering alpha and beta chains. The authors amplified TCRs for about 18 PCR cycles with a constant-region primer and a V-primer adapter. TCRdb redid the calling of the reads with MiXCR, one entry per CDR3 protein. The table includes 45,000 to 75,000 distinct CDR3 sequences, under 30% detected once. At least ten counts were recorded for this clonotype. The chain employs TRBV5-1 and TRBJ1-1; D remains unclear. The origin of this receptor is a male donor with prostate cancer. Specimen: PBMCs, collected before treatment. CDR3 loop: CASSFGLGDTEAFF. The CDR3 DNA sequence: TGCGCCAGCAGCTTTGGGCTAGGTGACACTGAAGCTTTCTTT.